These 21 T cell receptor beta chains originate from one sample sequenced in a study of shared clonotypes between healthy human individuals (dated by TCRdb to the early 2020s). Library preparation used the immunoSEQ multiplex PCR assay. Sourced from immuneACCESS, this table was stored by TCRdb with only in-frame sequences that have V and J called. A share of the clones is absent; for the studies checked, an unresolved V gene accounts for under half, and the remainder has no known explanation. This sample is represented by over 850,000 clones; about 80% of them were singletons. Of the sample, 0.6% to 0.7% falls within the top ten clones. The source material was memory CD4+ T cells from PBMCs. The cell subset or site label corresponds to: CD45RA-negative fraction. All receptors derive from a man aged 18 to 35 in good health. Some clones in this sample may be carry-over from other donors' samples.

A single count supports this clone. V gene TRBV6-6 combines with J gene TRBJ1-2; TRBD1 matches 10 bases. V lost 5 bases and J lost 5; bases outside the gene matches: 5. This CDR3 has 14 residues. The V gene's germline CDR1 is MNHNY and CDR2 SVGAGI (reference sequence). DNA of the CDR3: TGTGCCAGCAGTGCGGGGACAGGGGTTTATGGCTACACCTTC. It yields the protein CASSAGTGVYGYTF.

The chain recombines TRBV4-1 with TRBJ2-5, with D hard to call. Trimming pared 4 bases from V and 5 bases from J, leaving 14 bases between. Germline V gives CDR1 MGHRA, CDR2 YSYEKL. CDR3 length: 14 residues. CDR3 DNA: TGCGCCAGCAGCCTAAAGGAACCCGGGGAGACCCAGTACTTC. Translated: CASSLKEPGETQYF.

J is TRBJ2-5 and V is TRBV4-1, with unresolved D. The CDR3 extends over 18 amino acids. CDR1 MGHRA and CDR2 YSYEKL come from the germline V gene. The V end was cut by 0 bases, the J end by 3 bases, with 20 bases between. The CDR3 region is CASSQEPTTRHYKETQYF. The DNA of the CDR3 is TGCGCCAGCAGCCAAGAACCTACTACGCGGCACTACAAAGAGACCCAGTACTTC.

Details on this clone: This could be a read error, since a much larger clone is one nucleotide away. The chain is built from TRBV28 and TRBJ2-7; D is undetermined. Germline lookup yields CDR1 MDHEN and CDR2 SYDVKM. V lost 5 bases and J 0 bases, leaving 5 bases between the germline ends. CDR3 length: 12 amino acids. CDR3 in amino acids: CASSTLSYEQYF. CDR3 DNA sequence: TGTGCCAGCAGTACCCTCTCCTACGAGCAGTACTTC.

V and J are TRBV18 and TRBJ2-5; D is uncertain. CDR3 size: 13 residues. V was pared by 3 bases and J by 2 bases, with 7 bases between. The germline CDR1 and CDR2 sequences are KGHSH and LQKENI. The CDR3 sequence: CASSPPPQETQYF. In DNA, the CDR3 is TGTGCCAGCTCACCCCCGCCACAAGAGACCCAGTACTTC.

A word on this clone: This clone may be a read error of a much larger clone one base away. This specimen includes other DNA sequences encoding the same CDR3. This rearrangement joins TRBV11-2 to TRBJ1-2; D might be TRBD1 (6 bases). The germline CDR1 and CDR2 sequences are SGHAT and FQNNGV. The CDR3 sequence is 11 residues long. The V end was cut by 4 bases, the J end by 7 bases, with 7 bases between. CDR3 sequence (DNA): TGTGCCAGCAGCTCAGGGGTTGGCTACACCTTC. It specifies CASSSGVGYTF.

The chain links TRBV28 to TRBJ2-7; D is possibly TRBD2 (5 bases). The germline gives CDR1 MDHEN, CDR2 SYDVKM. This CDR3 has 16 amino acids. V was cut by 3 bases and J by 0 bases, with 15 bases left in between. The CDR3 region has the DNA TGTGCCAGCAGTTTCGGGCGGGCCTTAAGCTCCTACGAGCAGTACTTC. The encoded protein is CASSFGRALSSYEQYF.

In its sample, this clone was seen once. CDR3: CASSLFGTYQPQHF. The CDR3 DNA reads as TGTGCCAGCAGTTTATTTGGCACCTATCAGCCCCAGCATTTT. The chain recombines TRBV28 with TRBJ1-5; D gene unclear. Germline CDR1 is MDHEN and CDR2 is SYDVKM. V dropped 1 base and J dropped 5 bases, with 9 bases sitting between them. This CDR3 is 14 amino acids long.

This clone is a singleton in its sample. This chain joins TRBV28 and TRBJ1-3; weak D call: TRBD1 (6 bases). Deletions cut 10 bases from V and 1 base from J, with 20 bases between. The CDR3 spans 16 residues. Germline CDR1 reads MDHEN; CDR2 reads SYDVKM. CDR3 sequence reads: CATGGGGNPSGNTIYF. In nucleotides, the CDR3 is TGTGCCACCGGGGGCGGAGGGAATCCGTCTGGAAACACCATATATTTT.

The chain couples TRBV15 to TRBJ2-1; 10 bases fit TRBD2. Germline CDR1 is LNHNV and CDR2 is YYDKDF (reference sequence). The CDR3 sequence is 17 residues long. The V and J ends lost 2 bases and 7 bases, in that order; junction bases with no gene match: 11. CDR3 bases: TGTGCCACCAGCAGACTACGGACTAGCGGAAGGGTGAATGAGCAGTTCTTC. Protein: CATSRLRTSGRVNEQFF.

The chain recombines TRBV19 with TRBJ1-1, with a possible D match to TRBD1 (5 bases). CDR1 and CDR2 (germline): LNHDA, SQIVND (reference sequence). This CDR3 comprises 15 residues. V was clipped by 7 bases and J by 2 bases, with 17 bases between them. The chain's CDR3 is CASKVPGHANTEAFF. Written as DNA, the CDR3 is TGTGCCAGTAAGGTCCCCGGACACGCTAACACTGAAGCTTTCTTT.

The V gene is TRBV25-1, the J gene TRBJ1-4, with D hard to call. CDR3 length equals 13 residues. Trimming took 6 bases from V and 3 from J, leaving 8 bases between them. Per the germline V gene, CDR1 is MGHDK and CDR2 is SYGVNS. The CDR3, as DNA: TGTGCCAGCAGGGCTTCGGCTAATGAAAAACTGTTTTTT. Its protein is CASRASANEKLFF.

Written as DNA, the CDR3 is TGTGCCAGCAGCCCCCCCCAGTGGGTCCACTACGAGCAGTACTTC. Protein sequence: CASSPPQWVHYEQYF. This chain joins TRBV11-2 and TRBJ2-7; D unclear. Looked up from germline, CDR1 is SGHAT and CDR2 is FQNNGV. Trimming shortened V by 5 bases and J by 3 bases, and 17 bases separated the two germline ends. CDR3 length: 15 residues.

This chain joins TRBV29-1 and TRBJ2-1, with D possibly being TRBD1 (6 bases). This CDR3 has 14 amino acids. V lost 3 bases to trimming and J lost 6 bases, with 15 bases between them. The V gene's germline CDR1 is SQVTM and CDR2 ANQGSEA. CDR3 DNA sequence: TGCAGCGTTGAGGGGCCAGGGGCTTTCAATGAGCAGTTCTTC. This encodes CSVEGPGAFNEQFF.

In its sample, this clone was seen once. The chain couples TRBV28 to TRBJ2-3; D might be TRBD2 (8 bases). Per the germline V gene, CDR1 is MDHEN and CDR2 is SYDVKM. V lost 5 bases, J lost 1 base, and 13 bases lay in between. The CDR3 is 15 amino acids. CDR3 protein: CASSRGGTGTDTQYF. The CDR3 DNA reads TGTGCCAGCAGTCGGGGGGGGACAGGCACAGATACGCAGTATTTT.

This chain connects TRBV28 to TRBJ2-1, with 8 bases identical to TRBD2. Germline CDR1 and CDR2: MDHEN and SYDVKM. This CDR3 region has 15 residues. V was clipped by 9 bases and J by 9 bases; unmatched bases: 16. The CDR3 DNA sequence: TGTGCCAGTGACACCACCGCGGGAGGTTCCGGTGAGCAGTTCTTC. Its protein is CASDTTAGGSGEQFF.

The J gene is TRBJ1-1, the V gene TRBV7-9; 10 bases fit TRBD1. Germline CDR1 SEHNR, CDR2 FQNEAQ (reference sequence). The CDR3 totals 16 residues. V shed 0 bases and J 0 bases; nucleotides not matched to a gene: 1. The CDR3 protein is CASSLAGQGVNTEAFF. As DNA, the CDR3 is TGTGCCAGCAGCTTAGCAGGACAGGGGGTGAACACTGAAGCTTTCTTT.

The chain employs TRBV7-2 and TRBJ2-7; D gene ambiguous. The V gene lost 5 bases and the J gene lost 3 bases, with 17 bases spanning the gap. This CDR3 is built from 15 residues. Germline-derived CDR1 and CDR2 are SGHTA and FQGNSA. CDR3 residues: CASSPGGVGFYEQYF. The CDR3 DNA is TGTGCCAGCAGCCCTGGTGGGGTGGGGTTCTACGAGCAGTACTTC. Based on the CDR3 plus reference TRBV7-2 and TRBJ2-7, the full variable domain is GAGVSQSPSNKVTEKGKDVELRCDPISGHTALYWYRQSLGQGLEFLIYFQGNSAPDKSGLPSDRFSAERTGGSVSTLTIQRTQQEDSAVYLCASSPGGVGFYEQYFGPGTRLTVT.

Comment on this clone: Other DNA sequences in the sample encode the same CDR3. The V and J genes are TRBV7-2 and TRBJ1-1, with D perhaps TRBD1 (5 bases). V was pared by 0 bases and J by 5 bases, with 10 bases between. There are 14 residues in the CDR3. Germline V gene data show CDR1 as SGHTA and CDR2 as FQGNSA. The CDR3 region is CASSLAGANTEAFF. CDR3 sequence (DNA): TGTGCCAGCAGCTTAGCAGGGGCAAATACTGAAGCTTTCTTT. The full variable domain, its missing parts supplied by reference TRBV7-2 and TRBJ1-1, is GAGVSQSPSNKVTEKGKDVELRCDPISGHTALYWYRQSLGQGLEFLIYFQGNSAPDKSGLPSDRFSAERTGGSVSTLTIQRTQQEDSAVYLCASSLAGANTEAFFGQGTRLTVV.

V usage is TRBV5-1 and J usage is TRBJ2-5; possible D gene TRBD2, 7 bases. The CDR3 is made up of 16 amino acids. V was shortened by 0 bases and J by 5 bases, with 17 bases between the two germline ends. The germline gives CDR1 SGHRS, CDR2 YFSETQ. CDR3 coding DNA: TGCGCCAGCAGCTTGGCCAATTCGGGGGGCCGGGAGACCCAGTACTTC. Amino acid sequence: CASSLANSGGRETQYF. Drawing the rest from reference TRBV5-1 and TRBJ2-5, the complete variable domain is KAGVTQTPRYLIKTRGQQVTLSCSPISGHRSVSWYQQTPGQGLQFLFEYFSETQRNKGNFPGRFSGRQFSNSRSEMNVSTLELGDSALYLCASSLANSGGRETQYFGPGTRLLVL.

This chain connects TRBV6-6 to TRBJ1-1; 7 bases are a match to TRBD1. The V gene end was trimmed by 2 bases and the J gene end by 5 bases; junction bases not matched to a gene: 5. The CDR3 runs to 14 residues. Germline V gives CDR1 MNHNY, CDR2 SVGAGI (reference sequence). The CDR3 reads CASSYLGGGTEAFF. The CDR3 region has the DNA TGTGCCAGCAGTTACCTAGGGGGCGGAACTGAAGCTTTCTTT.